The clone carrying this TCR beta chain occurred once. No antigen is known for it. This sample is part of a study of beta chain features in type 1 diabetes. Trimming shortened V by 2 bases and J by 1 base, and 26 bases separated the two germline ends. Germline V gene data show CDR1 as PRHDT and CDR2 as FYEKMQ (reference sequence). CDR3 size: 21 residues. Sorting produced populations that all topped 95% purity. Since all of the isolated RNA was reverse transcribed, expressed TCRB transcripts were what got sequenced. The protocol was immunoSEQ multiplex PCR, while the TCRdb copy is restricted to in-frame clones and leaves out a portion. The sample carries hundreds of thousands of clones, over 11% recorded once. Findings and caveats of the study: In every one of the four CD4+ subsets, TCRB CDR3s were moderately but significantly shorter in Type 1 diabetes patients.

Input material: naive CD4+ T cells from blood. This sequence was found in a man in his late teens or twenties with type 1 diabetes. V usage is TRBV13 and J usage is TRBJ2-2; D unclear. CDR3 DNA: TGTGCCAGCAGCTTATCCGTCGGAATGAGTATGTCAGGCCTGAACACCGGGGAGCTGTTTTTT. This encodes CASSLSVGMSMSGLNTGELFF.